Listed below are T cell receptor beta chains from one sample, sequenced in a study of blood T cell repertoires in COVID-19. The data were produced by immunoSEQ multiplex PCR, yet TCRdb's version contains in-frame clones alone and is incomplete. There are about 95,000 clones in the sample; roughly nine tenths occur only once, and 3% to 3.5% lies in the top ten. The material sequenced was peripheral blood. Receptors originate from a woman aged 70-85 years with acute or convalescent COVID-19. The CDR3 runs from the conserved cysteine through the conserved F or W. The D gene is left open where the match is weak. Expanded clones are given a class, and other clones once, few, many or no size at all.

j_gene: TRBJ1-4; abundance: NA; d_gene: NA; v_gene: TRBV28; CDR3nt: TGTGCCAGCTACAGTAATGAAAAACTGTTTTTT; CDR3aa: CASYSNEKLFF
j_gene: TRBJ1-1; abundance: NA; d_gene: NA; v_gene: TRBV18; CDR3nt: TGTGCCAGCTCACCATCGACAGGGAACACTGAAGCTTTCTTT; CDR3aa: CASSPSTGNTEAFF
j_gene: TRBJ1-1; abundance: once; d_gene: NA; v_gene: TRBV18; CDR3nt: TGTGCCAGCTCACAGGCGGATAACACTGAAGCTTTCTTT; CDR3aa: CASSQADNTEAFF
j_gene: TRBJ2-7; abundance: NA; d_gene: NA; v_gene: TRBV9; CDR3nt: TGTGCCAGCAGCGTCGGGTCCAGCTCCTACGAGCAGTACTTC; CDR3aa: CASSVGSSSYEQYF
j_gene: TRBJ2-3; abundance: NA; d_gene: TRBD2; v_gene: TRBV27; CDR3nt: TGTGCCAGCAGTTCCCACCCTAGCGGGAGTTATACGCAGTATTTT; CDR3aa: CASSSHPSGSYTQYF
j_gene: TRBJ2-1; abundance: NA; d_gene: TRBD1; v_gene: TRBV7-2; CDR3nt: TGTGCCAGCAGTAGGGACAGGGAGTACAATGAGCAGTTCTTC; CDR3aa: CASSRDREYNEQFF
j_gene: TRBJ2-3; abundance: NA; d_gene: TRBD2; v_gene: TRBV7-9; CDR3nt: TGTGCCAGCAGCTTAGGTACTAGCGGGGGCACAGATACGCAGTATTTT; CDR3aa: CASSLGTSGGTDTQYF
j_gene: TRBJ2-2; abundance: NA; d_gene: NA; v_gene: TRBV6-6; CDR3nt: TGTGCCAGCACCATACCGGGAAGAGTCACCGGGGAGCTGTTTTTT; CDR3aa: CASTIPGRVTGELFF
j_gene: TRBJ1-6; abundance: NA; d_gene: NA; v_gene: TRBV5-5; CDR3nt: TGTGCCAGCAGCTCTGCCCGGTTGGGGAGGGATTCACCCCTCCACTTT; CDR3aa: CASSSARLGRDSPLHF
j_gene: TRBJ2-3; abundance: once; d_gene: NA; v_gene: TRBV28; CDR3nt: TGTGCCAGCAGTTTATCCCGAGGGCACACAGATACGCAGTATTTT; CDR3aa: CASSLSRGHTDTQYF
j_gene: TRBJ2-2; abundance: NA; d_gene: TRBD2; v_gene: TRBV19; CDR3nt: TGTGCCAGTAGTATGGCCGGGACTAGCCCCGGGGAGCTGTTTTTT; CDR3aa: CASSMAGTSPGELFF
j_gene: TRBJ1-5; abundance: NA; d_gene: NA; v_gene: TRBV6-5; CDR3nt: TGTGCCAGCAGCCAGGATCGGGGGTATCAGCCCCAGCATTTT; CDR3aa: CASSQDRGYQPQHF
j_gene: TRBJ2-7; abundance: NA; d_gene: TRBD2; v_gene: TRBV3-1/TRBV3-2; CDR3nt: TGTGCCAGCAGCCAGCGCGGGAGCTACGAGCAGTACTTC; CDR3aa: CASSQRGSYEQYF
j_gene: TRBJ2-1; abundance: NA; d_gene: NA; v_gene: TRBV19; CDR3nt: TGTGCCAGTAGTATTGGCGGCCCCAATGAGCAGTTCTTC; CDR3aa: CASSIGGPNEQFF
j_gene: TRBJ1-5; abundance: NA; d_gene: TRBD1; v_gene: TRBV18; CDR3nt: TGTGCCAGCTCCCTCGGACAGGAGAATCAGCCCCAGCATTTT; CDR3aa: CASSLGQENQPQHF
j_gene: TRBJ1-5; abundance: NA; d_gene: TRBD1; v_gene: TRBV7-9; CDR3nt: TGTGCCAGCAGCCGAGACAGGGGGCAAAGTCAGCCCCAGCATTTT; CDR3aa: CASSRDRGQSQPQHF
j_gene: TRBJ2-3; abundance: NA; d_gene: NA; v_gene: TRBV5-8; CDR3nt: TGTGCCAGCAGCCCTGGGACTGTTCTCGGCACAGATACGCAGTATTTT; CDR3aa: CASSPGTVLGTDTQYF
j_gene: TRBJ2-1; abundance: NA; d_gene: NA; v_gene: TRBV7-9; CDR3nt: TGTGCCAGCAGCTTAGATCCGGGGGGCTTCCATACCAATGAGCAGTTCTTC; CDR3aa: CASSLDPGGFHTNEQFF
j_gene: TRBJ1-3; abundance: few; d_gene: NA; v_gene: TRBV19; CDR3nt: TGTGCCAGTAGTACGGGACTGAGCTCTGGAAACACCATATATTTT; CDR3aa: CASSTGLSSGNTIYF
j_gene: TRBJ1-5; abundance: NA; d_gene: TRBD1; v_gene: TRBV5-1; CDR3nt: TGCGCCAGCAGCGTATCGGGACAGCTTGGGCAGCCCCAGCATTTT; CDR3aa: CASSVSGQLGQPQHF
j_gene: TRBJ1-5; abundance: few; d_gene: NA; v_gene: TRBV6-5; CDR3nt: TGTGCCAGCAGTTCTGGGGGGGGGAGGAATCAGCCCCAGCATTTT; CDR3aa: CASSSGGGRNQPQHF
j_gene: TRBJ2-6; abundance: NA; d_gene: TRBD1; v_gene: TRBV6-2/TRBV6-3; CDR3nt: TGTGCCAGCAGCCGACAGGGAAAGTGGTCCAGCTCTGGGGCCAACGTCCTGACTTTC; CDR3aa: CASSRQGKWSSSGANVLTF
j_gene: TRBJ2-1; abundance: NA; d_gene: TRBD2; v_gene: TRBV14; CDR3nt: TGTGCCAGCAGCCAAATGGGCCTAGCGGGCCTCAATGAGCAGTTCTTC; CDR3aa: CASSQMGLAGLNEQFF
j_gene: TRBJ1-4; abundance: NA; d_gene: TRBD1; v_gene: TRBV19; CDR3nt: TGTGCCAGTAGTATAGGGACAGGGAAGGAAAAACTGTTTTTT; CDR3aa: CASSIGTGKEKLFF
j_gene: TRBJ2-5; abundance: NA; d_gene: NA; v_gene: TRBV30; CDR3nt: TGTGCCTGGATTGGTGGAGGGATCCTAGACGGGGTAGAGACCCAGTACTTC; CDR3aa: CAWIGGGILDGVETQYF
j_gene: TRBJ1-4; abundance: once; d_gene: NA; v_gene: TRBV15; CDR3nt: TGTGCCACCAGCAGAGACCTGGCGGATGAAAAACTGTTTTTT; CDR3aa: CATSRDLADEKLFF
j_gene: TRBJ1-3; abundance: once; d_gene: NA; v_gene: TRBV9; CDR3nt: TGTGCCAGCAGCGTATTAACAGGCTCTGGAAACACCATATATTTT; CDR3aa: CASSVLTGSGNTIYF
j_gene: TRBJ2-7; abundance: NA; d_gene: NA; v_gene: TRBV14; CDR3nt: TGTGCCAGCAGCGGTGCACTAGTCTCCTACGAGCAGTACTTC; CDR3aa: CASSGALVSYEQYF
j_gene: TRBJ2-5; abundance: NA; d_gene: TRBD2; v_gene: TRBV6-8; CDR3nt: TGTGCCAGCAGTTACTCGAATGGGCGGGAGAGGAGGAGTGGGGAGACCCAGTACTTC; CDR3aa: CASSYSNGRERRSGETQYF
j_gene: TRBJ1-4; abundance: NA; d_gene: NA; v_gene: TRBV15; CDR3nt: TGTGCCACCAGCAGAGTTCCAGGGCAAAATGAAAAACTGTTTTTT; CDR3aa: CATSRVPGQNEKLFF
j_gene: TRBJ2-7; abundance: NA; d_gene: NA; v_gene: TRBV30; CDR3nt: TGTGCCTGGAGCTCTCAGGGTTCCTACGAGCAGTACTTC; CDR3aa: CAWSSQGSYEQYF
j_gene: TRBJ1-2; abundance: NA; d_gene: NA; v_gene: TRBV9; CDR3nt: TGTGCCAGCAGCGGCCTCAGGCGGGATCGCTATGGCTACACCTTC; CDR3aa: CASSGLRRDRYGYTF
j_gene: TRBJ2-1; abundance: NA; d_gene: TRBD2; v_gene: TRBV27; CDR3nt: TGTGCCAGCACAGCTAGCGGGTTCAATAGGGGCTCCTACAATGAGCAGTTCTTC; CDR3aa: CASTASGFNRGSYNEQFF
j_gene: TRBJ2-7; abundance: NA; d_gene: NA; v_gene: TRBV6-5; CDR3nt: TGTGCCAGCAGTACAGACAGGACCTCCTACGAGCAGTACTTC; CDR3aa: CASSTDRTSYEQYF
j_gene: TRBJ2-1; abundance: NA; d_gene: NA; v_gene: TRBV5-1; CDR3nt: TGCGCCAGCAGATGGAGAGGTAATGAGCAGTTCTTC; CDR3aa: CASRWRGNEQFF
j_gene: TRBJ1-2; abundance: NA; d_gene: NA; v_gene: TRBV7-9; CDR3nt: TGTGCCAGCAGCACAAACCCCACGGCGGGTGGCTACACCTTC; CDR3aa: CASSTNPTAGGYTF
j_gene: TRBJ2-3; abundance: NA; d_gene: NA; v_gene: TRBV5-1; CDR3nt: TGCGCCAGCAGCTTGGGGGCAGGGGTAATCACAGATACGCAGTATTTT; CDR3aa: CASSLGAGVITDTQYF